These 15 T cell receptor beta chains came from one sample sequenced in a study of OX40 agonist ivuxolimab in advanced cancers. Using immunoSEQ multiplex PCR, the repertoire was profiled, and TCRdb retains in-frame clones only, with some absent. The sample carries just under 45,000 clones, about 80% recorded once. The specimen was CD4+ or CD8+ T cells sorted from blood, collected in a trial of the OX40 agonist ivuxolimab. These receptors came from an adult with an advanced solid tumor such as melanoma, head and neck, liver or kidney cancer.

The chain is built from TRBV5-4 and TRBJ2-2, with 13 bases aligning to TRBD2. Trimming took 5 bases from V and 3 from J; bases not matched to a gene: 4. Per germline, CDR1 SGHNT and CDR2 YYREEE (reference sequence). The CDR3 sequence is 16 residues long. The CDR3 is CASSSGTSGDTGELFF. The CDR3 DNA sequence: TGTGCCAGCAGTTCCGGGACTAGCGGGGACACCGGGGAGCTGTTTTTT.

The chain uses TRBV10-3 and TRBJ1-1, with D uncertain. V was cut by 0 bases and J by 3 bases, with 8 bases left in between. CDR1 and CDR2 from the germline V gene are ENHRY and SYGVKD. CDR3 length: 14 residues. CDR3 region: CAISESGGDTEAFF. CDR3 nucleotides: TGTGCCATCAGTGAGTCGGGTGGTGACACTGAAGCTTTCTTT.

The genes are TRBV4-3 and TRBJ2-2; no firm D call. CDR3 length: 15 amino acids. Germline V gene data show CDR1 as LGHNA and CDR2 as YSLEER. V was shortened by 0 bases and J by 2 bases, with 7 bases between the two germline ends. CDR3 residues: CASSQDPSNTGELFF. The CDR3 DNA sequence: TGCGCCAGCAGCCAAGATCCCAGCAACACCGGGGAGCTGTTTTTT.

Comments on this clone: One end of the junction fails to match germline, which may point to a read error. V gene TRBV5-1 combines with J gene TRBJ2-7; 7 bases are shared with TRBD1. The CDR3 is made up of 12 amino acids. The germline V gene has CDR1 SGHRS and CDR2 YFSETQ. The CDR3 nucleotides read TGCGCCAGCAGCCTCCAGGGGGAGACTACGGACTTC. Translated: CASSLQGETTDF. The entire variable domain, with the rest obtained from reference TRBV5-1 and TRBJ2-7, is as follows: KAGVTQTPRYLIKTRGQQVTLSCSPISGHRSVSWYQQTPGQGLQFLFEYFSETQRNKGNFPGRFSGRQFSNSRSEMNVSTLELGDSALYLCASSLQGETTDFGPGTRLTVT.

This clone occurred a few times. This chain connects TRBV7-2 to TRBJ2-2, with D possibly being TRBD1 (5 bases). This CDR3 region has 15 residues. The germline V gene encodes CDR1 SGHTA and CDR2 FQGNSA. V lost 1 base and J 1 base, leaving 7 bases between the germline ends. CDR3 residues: CASSLVRGNTGELFF. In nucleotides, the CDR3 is TGTGCCAGCAGCTTAGTTAGGGGGAACACCGGGGAGCTGTTTTTT.

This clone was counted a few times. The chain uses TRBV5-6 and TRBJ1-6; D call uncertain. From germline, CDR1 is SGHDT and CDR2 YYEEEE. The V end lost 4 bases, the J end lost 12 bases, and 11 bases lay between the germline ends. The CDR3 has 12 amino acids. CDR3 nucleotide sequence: TGTGCCAGCAGCCTCTCCCGGGAACCCCTCCACTTT. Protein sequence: CASSLSREPLHF.

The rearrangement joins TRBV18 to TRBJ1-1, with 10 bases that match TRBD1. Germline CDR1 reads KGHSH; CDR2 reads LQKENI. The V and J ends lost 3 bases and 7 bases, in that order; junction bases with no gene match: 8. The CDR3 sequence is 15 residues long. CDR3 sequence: CASSPTGQGKNEAFF. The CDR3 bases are TGTGCCAGCTCACCTACGGGACAGGGGAAAAATGAAGCTTTCTTT.

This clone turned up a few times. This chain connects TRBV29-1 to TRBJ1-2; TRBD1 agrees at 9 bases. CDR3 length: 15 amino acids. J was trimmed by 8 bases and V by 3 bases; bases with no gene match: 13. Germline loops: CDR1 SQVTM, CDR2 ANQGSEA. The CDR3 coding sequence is TGCAGCGTTGACCTCCGGGACAGGGAACTGAGAGGCTACACCTTC. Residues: CSVDLRDRELRGYTF.

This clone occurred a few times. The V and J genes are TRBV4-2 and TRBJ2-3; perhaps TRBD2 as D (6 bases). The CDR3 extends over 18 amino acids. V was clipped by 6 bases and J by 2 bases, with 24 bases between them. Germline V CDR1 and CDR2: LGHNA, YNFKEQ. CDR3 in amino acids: CASSFIRGSGEFTDTQYF. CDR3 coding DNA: TGTGCCAGCAGTTTTATCCGGGGTAGCGGAGAATTCACAGATACGCAGTATTTT.

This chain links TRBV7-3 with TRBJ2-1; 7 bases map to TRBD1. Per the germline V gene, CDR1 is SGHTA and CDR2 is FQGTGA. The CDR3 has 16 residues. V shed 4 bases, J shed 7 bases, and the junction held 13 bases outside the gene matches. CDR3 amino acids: CASSSNSGQAGNEQFF. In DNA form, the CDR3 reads TGTGCCAGCAGCTCCAATTCCGGACAGGCCGGGAATGAGCAGTTCTTC.

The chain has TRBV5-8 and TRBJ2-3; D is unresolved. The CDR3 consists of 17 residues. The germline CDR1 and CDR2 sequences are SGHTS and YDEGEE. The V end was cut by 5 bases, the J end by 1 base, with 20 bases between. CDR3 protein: CASSSTTGLEGTDTQYF. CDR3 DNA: TGTGCCAGCAGTTCGACCACGGGTCTCGAGGGCACAGATACGCAGTATTTT.

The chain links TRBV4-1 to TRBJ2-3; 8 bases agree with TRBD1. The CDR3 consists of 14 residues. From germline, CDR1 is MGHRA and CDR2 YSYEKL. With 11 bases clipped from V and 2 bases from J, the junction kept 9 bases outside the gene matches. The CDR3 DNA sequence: TGCGCCGCGGGGCAGGGGGCGCTCACAGATACGCAGTATTTT. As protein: CAAGQGALTDTQYF.

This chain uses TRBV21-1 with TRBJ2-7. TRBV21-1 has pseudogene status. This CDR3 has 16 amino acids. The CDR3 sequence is CASSNSRDGAVGEQYF. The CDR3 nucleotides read TGTGCCAGCAGCAATTCCAGGGACGGCGCGGTGGGCGAGCAGTACTTC.

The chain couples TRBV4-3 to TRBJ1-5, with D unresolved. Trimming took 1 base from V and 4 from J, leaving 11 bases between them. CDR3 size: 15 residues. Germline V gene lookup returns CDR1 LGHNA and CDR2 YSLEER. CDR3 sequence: CASSQGYGLNQPQHF. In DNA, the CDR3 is TGCGCCAGCAGCCAAGGGTATGGCTTAAATCAGCCCCAGCATTTT.

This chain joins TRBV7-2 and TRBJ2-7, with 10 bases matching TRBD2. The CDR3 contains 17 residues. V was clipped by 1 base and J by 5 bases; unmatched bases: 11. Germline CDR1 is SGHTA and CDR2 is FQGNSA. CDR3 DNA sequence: TGTGCCAGCAGCTTAGGGGAGGTGCTAGCGGGAGTAAACGAGCAGTACTTC. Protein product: CASSLGEVLAGVNEQYF.